Each of the 22 T cell receptor beta chains below was sequenced from the same sample in a study of shared clonotypes between healthy human individuals. Produced via immunoSEQ multiplex PCR; TCRdb's table is partial and in-frame only. The sample includes some 2.3 million clones, approximately 93% seen only once; the top ten take about 0.39%. What was sequenced was naive CD4+ T cells from PBMCs. As for subset: CD45RA+ positively selected. The source of these receptors is a man aged 18 to 29 in good health. Some clones in this sample may be carry-over from other donors' samples.

The chain combines TRBV27 with TRBJ2-6, with D unresolved. The CDR3 is 16 amino acids. The germline V gene encodes CDR1 MNHEY and CDR2 SMNVEV (reference sequence). Deletions cut 2 bases from V and 1 base from J, with 9 bases between. CDR3 sequence (DNA): TGTGCCAGCAGTTTAAAAAGTCTATCTGGGGCCAACGTCCTGACTTTC. Translated, it gives CASSLKSLSGANVLTF. The whole variable domain, remainder taken from reference TRBV27 and TRBJ2-6, is EAQVTQNPRYLITVTGKKLTVTCSQNMNHEYMSWYRQDPGLGLRQIYYSMNVEVTDKGDVPEGYKVSRKEKRNFPLILESPSPNQTSLYFCASSLKSLSGANVLTFGAGSRLTVL.

This rearrangement joins TRBV28 to TRBJ2-3, with 9 nucleotides matching TRBD2. The germline CDR1 and CDR2 sequences are MDHEN and SYDVKM. V shed 1 base and J 4 bases; nucleotides not matched to a gene: 6. The CDR3 spans 16 residues. The CDR3, as DNA: TGTGCCAGCAGTTTATCGGCTAGCGGGACTGCAGATACGCAGTATTTT. Translation: CASSLSASGTADTQYF.

The V call is TRBV5-1, the J call TRBJ2-5; D possibly corresponds to TRBD2 (6 bases). Germline V gene lookup returns CDR1 SGHRS and CDR2 YFSETQ. This CDR3 region has 15 residues. The V and J ends lost 0 bases and 2 bases respectively, with 11 bases between them. The DNA of the CDR3 is TGCGCCAGCAGCTTGGGACTAGTCGATCAAGAGACCCAGTACTTC. It codes for CASSLGLVDQETQYF.

As concerns this clone: This sample includes further DNA sequences coding for the same CDR3. J is TRBJ1-2 and V is TRBV5-1; unclear D gene. V lost 0 bases and J lost 8, with 11 bases in between. There are 13 residues in the CDR3. The germline V gene encodes CDR1 SGHRS and CDR2 YFSETQ. CDR3 sequence: CASSLATGDGYTF. The CDR3 nucleotides read TGCGCCAGCAGCTTGGCAACGGGAGACGGCTACACCTTC. The whole variable domain, filled in from reference TRBV5-1 and TRBJ1-2, reads KAGVTQTPRYLIKTRGQQVTLSCSPISGHRSVSWYQQTPGQGLQFLFEYFSETQRNKGNFPGRFSGRQFSNSRSEMNVSTLELGDSALYLCASSLATGDGYTFGSGTRLTVV.

The chain recombines TRBV7-9 with TRBJ1-1; tentative D call: TRBD1 (5 bases). The CDR3 loop spans 19 amino acids. Trimming pared 5 bases from V and 1 base from J, leaving 26 bases between. The V gene's germline CDR1 is SEHNR and CDR2 FQNEAQ (reference sequence). Written as DNA, the CDR3 is TGTGCCAGCAGCCTCACCGAACCGACAGAGGGAACGCGGAACACTGAAGCTTTCTTT. It translates to CASSLTEPTEGTRNTEAFF.

Note on this clone: Other DNA sequences in the same sample also yield this CDR3. DNA of the CDR3: TGCGCCAGCAGCTGGGGACAAAGTATGAACACTGAAGCTTTCTTT. Amino acid sequence: CASSWGQSMNTEAFF. The gene calls are TRBV5-1 and TRBJ1-1; maybe TRBD1 (6 bases). The V end was cut by 3 bases, the J end by 0 bases, with 12 bases between. Germline V gene lookup returns CDR1 SGHRS and CDR2 YFSETQ. The CDR3 sequence is 15 residues long.

The genes are TRBV20-1 and TRBJ2-7; unclear D gene. The V end was cut by 5 bases, the J end by 6 bases, with 11 bases between. This CDR3 is 11 amino acids long. The germline V gene encodes CDR1 DFQATT and CDR2 SNEGSKA (reference sequence). CDR3 in amino acids: CSAPVRSEQYF. The DNA for the CDR3 is TGCAGTGCTCCCGTCCGGTCCGAGCAGTACTTC.

The chain combines TRBV6-1 with TRBJ2-3, with 10 bases identical to TRBD1. CDR1 and CDR2 (germline): MNHNS, SASEGT. After removal of 6 bases from V and 4 bases from J, the junction contained 4 bases not matched to a gene. This CDR3 is built from 14 residues. CDR3 loop: CASRATGGADTQYF. Here the CDR3 DNA reads TGTGCCAGCAGGGCGACAGGGGGCGCAGATACGCAGTATTTT.

The chain uses TRBV27 and TRBJ2-7; D possibly corresponds to TRBD1 (6 bases). Trimming stripped 5 bases from V and 2 bases from J, with 13 bases between. Germline V lookup: CDR1 MNHEY, CDR2 SMNVEV (reference sequence). This CDR3 contains 14 residues. The CDR3: CASSLSGTTYEQYF. The CDR3 DNA is TGTGCCAGCAGTCTCTCCGGGACAACCTACGAGCAGTACTTC.

The V gene is TRBV2, the J gene TRBJ2-7; D is ambiguous. The V and J ends lost 1 base and 0 bases respectively, with 10 bases between them. Per the germline V gene, CDR1 is SNHLY and CDR2 is FYNNEI. The CDR3 contains 15 residues. CDR3 sequence reads: CASSEEKVVSYEQYF. The DNA for the CDR3 is TGTGCCAGCAGTGAAGAAAAAGTCGTCTCCTACGAGCAGTACTTC.

The genes are TRBV30 and TRBJ2-7, with a tentative D call TRBD2 (5 bases). V was cut by 2 bases and J by 6 bases, with 11 bases left in between. The germline CDR1 and CDR2 sequences are GTSNPN and SVGIG (reference sequence). The CDR3 sequence is 12 residues long. CDR3 nucleotide sequence: TGTGCCTGGAGTCCCCACGCGGGCGAGCAGTACTTC. Translating it yields CAWSPHAGEQYF. Filled out from reference TRBV30 and TRBJ2-7, the complete variable domain reads SQTIHQWPATLVQPVGSPLSLECTVEGTSNPNLYWYRQAAGRGLQLLFYSVGIGQISSEVPQNLSASRPQDRQFILSSKKLLLSDSGFYLCAWSPHAGEQYFGPGTRLTVT.

V is TRBV5-4 and J is TRBJ2-6, with a weak D call TRBD2 (6 bases). Per the germline V gene, CDR1 is SGHNT and CDR2 is YYREEE (reference sequence). The length of the CDR3 is 16 residues. V was clipped by 4 bases and J by 2 bases, with 13 bases between them. The chain's CDR3 is CASSPSWGAGANVLTF. The DNA for the CDR3 is TGTGCCAGCAGCCCCTCTTGGGGGGCTGGGGCCAACGTCCTGACTTTC.

V is TRBV15 and J is TRBJ1-5; D uncertain. V was cut by 1 base and J by 6 bases, with 7 bases left in between. Germline lookup yields CDR1 LNHNV and CDR2 YYDKDF (reference sequence). CDR3 length: 13 residues. This CDR3 reads CATSRGYSQPQHF. CDR3 nucleotides: TGTGCCACCAGCAGAGGGTATAGTCAGCCCCAGCATTTT.

The CDR3 here is CASSTRTGEIGELFF. The CDR3 DNA reads TGTGCCAGCAGCACCCGGACAGGGGAGATCGGGGAGCTGTTTTTT. The chain is built from TRBV4-2 and TRBJ2-2; 9 bases agree with TRBD1. Trimming cost V 5 bases and J 7 bases; bases outside gene matches: 8. CDR1 and CDR2 (germline): LGHNA, YNFKEQ. CDR3 length equals 15 residues.

The rearrangement joins TRBV27 to TRBJ1-2; no clear D. This CDR3 comprises 15 residues. Trimming left V 0 bases short and J 4 bases short, with 12 bases between. CDR1 MNHEY and CDR2 SMNVEV come from the germline V gene (reference sequence). The CDR3 DNA reads as TGTGCCAGCAGTTTATCGACCCAGCTACGCTATGGCTACACCTTC. This codes for CASSLSTQLRYGYTF.

This sequence joins TRBV7-6 and TRBJ2-1; 7 positions match TRBD1. The CDR3 loop spans 13 amino acids. The V gene end was trimmed by 5 bases and the J gene end by 7 bases; junction bases not matched to a gene: 5. Germline V CDR1 and CDR2: SGHVS, FNYEAQ. The CDR3 region is CASSGNRGNEQFF. The CDR3 DNA is TGTGCCAGCAGCGGAAACAGGGGTAATGAGCAGTTCTTC.

The J gene is TRBJ2-1, the V gene TRBV5-1; D is possibly TRBD1 or TRBD2 (5 bases each). There are 15 residues in the CDR3. CDR1 SGHRS and CDR2 YFSETQ come from the germline V gene. Trimming shortened V by 7 bases and J by 7 bases, and 21 bases separated the two germline ends. The CDR3, as DNA: TGCGCCAGCCGCCTCGGGACCGGAATGTCAAATGAGCAGTTCTTC. This sequence encodes CASRLGTGMSNEQFF.

The rearrangement joins TRBV7-2 to TRBJ1-1; D remains unclear. Germline V gene sequence: CDR1 SGHTA, CDR2 FQGNSA. This CDR3 has 14 residues. V lost 5 bases and J lost 9, with 19 bases in between. The CDR3 region has the DNA TGTGCCAGCAGCCCTTCAGGTAGCGGGCAGAAAGCTTTCTTT. Protein sequence: CASSPSGSGQKAFF.

The rearrangement joins TRBV18 to TRBJ2-7, with D unclear. Trimming left V 3 bases short and J 13 bases short, with 22 bases between. Germline-derived CDR1 and CDR2 are KGHSH and LQKENI. This CDR3 contains 14 residues. CDR3 bases: TGTGCCAGCTCACCCCTCCTTGACGGATACGAGCGCTACTTC. Amino acid sequence: CASSPLLDGYERYF.

The chain is built from TRBV28 and TRBJ1-3; D is possibly TRBD1 (5 bases). The CDR3 is 14 residues long. Germline CDR1 is MDHEN and CDR2 is SYDVKM. With 5 bases removed from V and 3 bases from J, the gap between germline ends came to 11 bases. The CDR3 region has the DNA TGTGCCAGCAGTGCATCAGGGCTTGGAAACACCATATATTTT. Its translation is CASSASGLGNTIYF.

The chain links TRBV5-1 to TRBJ2-1; 8 bases agree with TRBD2. The CDR3 sequence is 16 residues long. Germline V CDR1 and CDR2: SGHRS, YFSETQ. Germline trimming cut 0 bases from V and 6 bases from J; bases unmatched to any gene: 8. The CDR3 loop reads CASSLDLAGKGNEQFF. For the CDR3, the DNA is TGCGCCAGCAGCTTGGATCTAGCGGGCAAAGGCAATGAGCAGTTCTTC.

This clone was observed a single time. The V call is TRBV18, the J call TRBJ1-5; 8 bases are a match to TRBD1. This CDR3 has 13 amino acids. Germline V gene lookup returns CDR1 KGHSH and CDR2 LQKENI. V trimming: 8 bases; J trimming: 2 bases; junction bases outside the gene matches: 2. The CDR3: CASPGQGNQPQHF. The CDR3 nucleotides are TGTGCCAGCCCGGGACAGGGCAATCAGCCCCAGCATTTT.